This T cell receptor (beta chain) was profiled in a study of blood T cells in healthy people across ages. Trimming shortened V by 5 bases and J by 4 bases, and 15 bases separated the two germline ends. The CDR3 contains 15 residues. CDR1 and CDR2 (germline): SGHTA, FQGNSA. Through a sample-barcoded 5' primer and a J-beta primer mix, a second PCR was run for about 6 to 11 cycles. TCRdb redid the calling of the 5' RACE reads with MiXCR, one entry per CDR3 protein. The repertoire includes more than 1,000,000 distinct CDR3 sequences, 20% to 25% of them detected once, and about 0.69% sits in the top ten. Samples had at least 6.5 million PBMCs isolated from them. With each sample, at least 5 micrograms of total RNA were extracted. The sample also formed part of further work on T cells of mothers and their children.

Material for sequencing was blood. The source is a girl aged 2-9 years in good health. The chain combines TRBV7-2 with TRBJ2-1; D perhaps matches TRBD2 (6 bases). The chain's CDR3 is CASSRSEGIYNEQFF. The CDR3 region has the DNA TGTGCCAGCAGCCGATCGGAGGGAATATACAATGAGCAGTTCTTC.